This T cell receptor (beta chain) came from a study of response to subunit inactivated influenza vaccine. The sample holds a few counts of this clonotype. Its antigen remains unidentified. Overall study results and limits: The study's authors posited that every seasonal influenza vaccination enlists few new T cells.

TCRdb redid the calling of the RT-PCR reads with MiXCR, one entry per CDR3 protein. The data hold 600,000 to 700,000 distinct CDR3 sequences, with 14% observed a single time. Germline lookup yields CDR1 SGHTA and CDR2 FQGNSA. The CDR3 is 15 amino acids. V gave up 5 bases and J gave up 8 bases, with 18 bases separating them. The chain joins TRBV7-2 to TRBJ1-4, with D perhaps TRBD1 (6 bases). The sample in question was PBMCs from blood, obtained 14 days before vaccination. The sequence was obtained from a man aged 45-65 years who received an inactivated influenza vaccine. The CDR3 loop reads CASSAGVQGGEKLFF. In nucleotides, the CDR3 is TGTGCCAGCAGCGCAGGGGTACAGGGAGGGGAAAAACTGTTTTTT.